The 2 T cell receptor beta chains below were found in one sample sequenced in a study of metastatic and nonmetastatic thyroid tumors. TCRdb called clones again from the PCR reads with MiXCR. Of tens of thousands of clones detected, more than 20% appear once; the ten largest clones hold roughly 16%. Before thyroid surgery, none of the patients had received any treatment. What was sequenced was blood. These receptors came from a female donor with papillary thyroid cancer or a benign thyroid nodule (not recorded which). Some clones in this sample may be carry-over from other donors' samples.

This clone was seen at least ten times. The J gene is TRBJ2-1, the V gene TRBV28; 7 bases are a match to TRBD2. The CDR3 consists of 14 residues. In germline, CDR1 is MDHEN, CDR2 SYDVKM. Unmatched junction bases numbered 6, after V lost 4 bases and J lost 6 bases. CDR3 amino acids: CASSSSGPGNEQFF. For the CDR3, the DNA is TGTGCCAGCAGTTCTAGCGGTCCGGGCAATGAGCAGTTCTTC.

This clone has more than one count but fewer than ten. V and J are TRBV20-1 and TRBJ2-7; tentatively, D is TRBD1 or TRBD2 (5 bases each). The CDR3 is 14 residues long. Germline CDR1 is DFQATT and CDR2 is SNEGSKA (reference sequence). Between the trimmed V and J ends, which lost 8 bases and 4 bases, there was a span of 21 bases. Written as DNA, the CDR3 is TGCAGTCCCCTCGGGGACCAACTCCAGTACGAGCAGTACTTC. This encodes CSPLGDQLQYEQYF.